A selection of T cell receptor beta chains follows, all from one sample in a study of OX40 agonist ivuxolimab in advanced cancers. Sequencing was performed with immunoSEQ multiplex PCR; in TCRdb, only in-frame clones are kept and a portion is missing. The sample consists of about 61,000 clones, 85% to 90% of them appearing once. Sequences were derived from CD4+ or CD8+ T cells sorted from blood, sampled in a trial of the OX40 agonist ivuxolimab. The receptors here all came from an adult with an advanced solid tumor such as melanoma, head and neck, liver or kidney cancer. Both conserved end residues are part of each CDR3. D genes are given only for firm matches. Some rows have no size entry. The others give once, few or many, or a class for an expanded clone.

d_gene: TRBD1; abundance: NA; j_gene: TRBJ2-1; v_gene: TRBV6-1; CDR3nt: TGTGCCAGCAGTGAAGCCGGCGACAGGGGAATAGTGGGGTCCTACAATGAGCAGTTCTTC; CDR3aa: CASSEAGDRGIVGSYNEQFF
d_gene: TRBD1; abundance: NA; j_gene: TRBJ1-4; v_gene: TRBV14; CDR3nt: TGTGCCAGCAGCCAGGCCGGGACAGGGAATGAAAAACTGTTTTTT; CDR3aa: CASSQAGTGNEKLFF
d_gene: NA; abundance: once; j_gene: TRBJ1-1; v_gene: TRBV6-5; CDR3nt: TGTGCCAGCAGGCAAGTCTCAACGGTGACTGAAGCTTTCTTT; CDR3aa: CASRQVSTVTEAFF
d_gene: TRBD1; abundance: few; j_gene: TRBJ1-6; v_gene: TRBV6-1; CDR3nt: TGTGCCAGCAGAGATAGGACAGGTACCAATTCACCCCTCCACTTT; CDR3aa: CASRDRTGTNSPLHF
d_gene: TRBD1; abundance: few; j_gene: TRBJ1-3; v_gene: TRBV11-2; CDR3nt: TGTGCCAGCGGCGACAGGGTAGGAAACACCATATATTTT; CDR3aa: CASGDRVGNTIYF
d_gene: NA; abundance: NA; j_gene: TRBJ2-3; v_gene: TRBV4-1; CDR3nt: TGCGCCAGCAGCCGATCCCTTACGGGCCTACGGGGAGATACGCAGTATTTT; CDR3aa: CASSRSLTGLRGDTQYF
d_gene: TRBD1; abundance: NA; j_gene: TRBJ2-4; v_gene: TRBV6-1; CDR3nt: TGTGCCAGCAGGGGACAGGGGTTGGAAAACATTCAGTACTTC; CDR3aa: CASRGQGLENIQYF
d_gene: NA; abundance: NA; j_gene: TRBJ1-4; v_gene: TRBV19; CDR3nt: TGTGCCAGTAGTATCCCCTACAGGGCCGCAACTAATGAAAAACTGTTTTTT; CDR3aa: CASSIPYRAATNEKLFF
d_gene: TRBD1; abundance: NA; j_gene: TRBJ2-2; v_gene: TRBV5-8; CDR3nt: TGTGCCAGCAGTTATTCGGGACAGTTGAACACCGGGGAGCTGTTTTTT; CDR3aa: CASSYSGQLNTGELFF
d_gene: TRBD2; abundance: NA; j_gene: TRBJ2-2; v_gene: TRBV4-1; CDR3nt: TGCGCCAGCAGGAAGGGACTAGCGGGGGGGCGGAACACCGGGGAGCTGTTTTTT; CDR3aa: CASRKGLAGGRNTGELFF
d_gene: NA; abundance: NA; j_gene: TRBJ2-4; v_gene: TRBV11-1; CDR3nt: TGTGCCAGCAGCTTAGATGATGTCAAAAACATTCAGTACTTC; CDR3aa: CASSLDDVKNIQYF
d_gene: NA; abundance: NA; j_gene: TRBJ1-2; v_gene: TRBV5-4; CDR3nt: TGTGCCAGCAGCGACCGAGGGCCCGACCTTGGCTACACCTTC; CDR3aa: CASSDRGPDLGYTF
d_gene: TRBD1; abundance: few; j_gene: TRBJ2-7; v_gene: TRBV18; CDR3nt: TGTGCCAGCTCAGGGACAGGGGGCTACGAGCAGTACTTC; CDR3aa: CASSGTGGYEQYF
d_gene: NA; abundance: NA; j_gene: TRBJ2-4; v_gene: TRBV5-6; CDR3nt: TGTGCCAGCAGCTTTCCAGGGATTAACATTCAGTACTTC; CDR3aa: CASSFPGINIQYF
d_gene: NA; abundance: NA; j_gene: TRBJ2-1; v_gene: TRBV27; CDR3nt: TGTGCCAGCAGTCCCACCCGGACCGGGGCGCGGTGGGAGCAGTTCTTC; CDR3aa: CASSPTRTGARWEQFF
d_gene: TRBD1; abundance: NA; j_gene: TRBJ2-7; v_gene: TRBV9; CDR3nt: TGTGCCAGCAGCGCTTCCCGGACAGGACGCTCCTACGAGCAGTACTTC; CDR3aa: CASSASRTGRSYEQYF
d_gene: NA; abundance: NA; j_gene: TRBJ1-1; v_gene: TRBV19; CDR3nt: TGTGCCAGCGGTTCGGGCATGCACACTGAAGCTTTCTTT; CDR3aa: CASGSGMHTEAFF
d_gene: NA; abundance: NA; j_gene: TRBJ1-2; v_gene: TRBV30; CDR3nt: TGTGCCTGGCAAGGGGGGAACTATGGCTACACCTTC; CDR3aa: CAWQGGNYGYTF
d_gene: NA; abundance: once; j_gene: TRBJ1-5; v_gene: TRBV7-2; CDR3nt: TGTGCCAGCAGCTTAGGGGGGACCAATCAGCCCCAGCATTTT; CDR3aa: CASSLGGTNQPQHF
d_gene: NA; abundance: NA; j_gene: TRBJ2-3; v_gene: TRBV5-1; CDR3nt: TGCGCCAGCAGCTTGGCCCGGACGGCTAGCACAGATACGCAGTATTTT; CDR3aa: CASSLARTASTDTQYF
d_gene: NA; abundance: NA; j_gene: TRBJ2-7; v_gene: TRBV19; CDR3nt: TGTGCCAGTAGTATACAGGGTAGGAACGAGCAGTACTTC; CDR3aa: CASSIQGRNEQYF
d_gene: TRBD1; abundance: NA; j_gene: TRBJ2-3; v_gene: TRBV7-7; CDR3nt: TGTGCCAGCAGCTTAAATCAGGGGGCTGGAGATACGCAGTATTTT; CDR3aa: CASSLNQGAGDTQYF
d_gene: NA; abundance: NA; j_gene: TRBJ2-2; v_gene: TRBV4-2; CDR3nt: TGTGCCAGCAGCCAGGGCATGACAGGCGCGAACACCGGGGAGCTGTTTTTT; CDR3aa: CASSQGMTGANTGELFF
d_gene: NA; abundance: NA; j_gene: TRBJ2-3; v_gene: TRBV7-6; CDR3nt: TGTGCCAGCAGCTTAGTGTTTGGCGGCACAGATACGCAGTATTTT; CDR3aa: CASSLVFGGTDTQYF
d_gene: NA; abundance: NA; j_gene: TRBJ2-5; v_gene: TRBV7-9; CDR3nt: TGTGCCAGCAGCTTAACGGGTGGTGGGGCCAGGGAGACCCAGTACTTC; CDR3aa: CASSLTGGGARETQYF
d_gene: TRBD2; abundance: NA; j_gene: TRBJ2-7; v_gene: TRBV12-5; CDR3nt: TGTGCTAGTGGCCCAGGGACTAGCGGTCGCATTAGCTCCTACGAGCAGTACTTC; CDR3aa: CASGPGTSGRISSYEQYF
d_gene: NA; abundance: NA; j_gene: TRBJ1-4; v_gene: TRBV5-5; CDR3nt: TGTGCCAGCAGCTTGGTCACTAACCTGTTAGGGGGGGAAAAACTGTTTTTT; CDR3aa: CASSLVTNLLGGEKLFF
d_gene: NA; abundance: NA; j_gene: TRBJ2-3; v_gene: TRBV9; CDR3nt: TGTGCCAGCAGCGTCCGGGGGGCCACTAGCACAGATACGCAGTATTTT; CDR3aa: CASSVRGATSTDTQYF
d_gene: TRBD1; abundance: medium-sized; j_gene: TRBJ1-6; v_gene: TRBV19; CDR3nt: TGTGCCAGTCGCCGGCCCGGACAGGGTAATTCACCCCTCCACTTT; CDR3aa: CASRRPGQGNSPLHF
d_gene: NA; abundance: once; j_gene: TRBJ1-2; v_gene: TRBV5-1; CDR3nt: TGCGCCAGCAGCTTCGACAGTTCGGGTTATGGCTACACCTTC; CDR3aa: CASSFDSSGYGYTF
d_gene: NA; abundance: once; j_gene: TRBJ1-1; v_gene: TRBV28; CDR3nt: TGTGCCAGCAGTTTGGGGTTCTTTTTGCACCCTGAAGCTTTCTTT; CDR3aa: CASSLGFFLHPEAFF
d_gene: NA; abundance: NA; j_gene: TRBJ2-2; v_gene: TRBV5-1; CDR3nt: TGCGCCAGCAGCTACAGACCTGGGGTGGTAGCCGGGGAGCTGTTTTTT; CDR3aa: CASSYRPGVVAGELFF
d_gene: NA; abundance: NA; j_gene: TRBJ1-3; v_gene: TRBV5-1; CDR3nt: TGCGCCAGCAGCTTGGGGGCTCAGCGTTCTGGAAACACCATATATTTT; CDR3aa: CASSLGAQRSGNTIYF
d_gene: TRBD1; abundance: NA; j_gene: TRBJ2-1; v_gene: TRBV9; CDR3nt: TGTGCCAGCAGCGGGGGACAGCCCAACAATGAGCAGTTCTTC; CDR3aa: CASSGGQPNNEQFF
d_gene: NA; abundance: NA; j_gene: TRBJ2-3; v_gene: TRBV6-5; CDR3nt: TGTGCCAGCAGTTACCGGGGAATTAGCACAGATACGCAGTATTTT; CDR3aa: CASSYRGISTDTQYF
d_gene: NA; abundance: NA; j_gene: TRBJ2-6; v_gene: TRBV19; CDR3nt: TGTGCCAGTAGTACGAGTCGCTCTGGGGCCAACGTCCTGACTTTC; CDR3aa: CASSTSRSGANVLTF
d_gene: NA; abundance: NA; j_gene: TRBJ1-5; v_gene: TRBV27; CDR3nt: TGTGCCAGCAGTTTAATCGCGCGTCAGGGACACAATCAGCCCCAGCATTTT; CDR3aa: CASSLIARQGHNQPQHF
d_gene: TRBD2; abundance: NA; j_gene: TRBJ2-3; v_gene: TRBV6-1; CDR3nt: TGTGCCAGCAGGGGGGGGAGGGCCACAGATACGCAGTATTTT; CDR3aa: CASRGGRATDTQYF
d_gene: TRBD1; abundance: NA; j_gene: TRBJ2-2; v_gene: TRBV5-5; CDR3nt: TGTGCCAGCAGCTGGGGCCCGGGACAGCCTCACGGGGAGCTGTTTTTT; CDR3aa: CASSWGPGQPHGELFF
d_gene: NA; abundance: NA; j_gene: TRBJ1-4; v_gene: TRBV6-5; CDR3nt: TGTGCCAGCAGTGCGCAGGGCCCTAGGGGAGAAAAACTGTTTTTT; CDR3aa: CASSAQGPRGEKLFF
d_gene: NA; abundance: NA; j_gene: TRBJ1-1; v_gene: TRBV18; CDR3nt: TGTGCCAGCTCACCAGGGACTGGGGCCATGAACACTGAAGCTTTCTTT; CDR3aa: CASSPGTGAMNTEAFF
d_gene: NA; abundance: NA; j_gene: TRBJ1-2; v_gene: TRBV16; CDR3nt: TGTGCCAGCAGCCCCGTGAGTGCCTCTAACTATGGCTACACCTTC; CDR3aa: CASSPVSASNYGYTF
d_gene: TRBD2; abundance: NA; j_gene: TRBJ2-3; v_gene: TRBV6-5; CDR3nt: TGTGCCAGCAGTTCAACCGGGACTACCACAGATACGCAGTATTTT; CDR3aa: CASSSTGTTTDTQYF
d_gene: TRBD1; abundance: NA; j_gene: TRBJ1-2; v_gene: TRBV25-1; CDR3nt: TGTGCCAGCAGTGACCCGACAGGGGTGGACTATGGCTACACCTTC; CDR3aa: CASSDPTGVDYGYTF
d_gene: TRBD2; abundance: NA; j_gene: TRBJ2-4; v_gene: TRBV18; CDR3nt: TGTGCCAGCTCACCATCTCAAGGTCGGGGGGATGGATACATTCAGTACTTC; CDR3aa: CASSPSQGRGDGYIQYF
d_gene: NA; abundance: NA; j_gene: TRBJ2-1; v_gene: TRBV5-1; CDR3nt: TGCGCCAGCAGCGTAGGGGGAGTCTCCTACAATGAGCAGTTCTTC; CDR3aa: CASSVGGVSYNEQFF
d_gene: TRBD1; abundance: NA; j_gene: TRBJ2-5; v_gene: TRBV7-9; CDR3nt: TGTGCCAGCAGCTCTACAGGGGGCGCGGGAGAGACCCAGTACTTC; CDR3aa: CASSSTGGAGETQYF
d_gene: TRBD1; abundance: NA; j_gene: TRBJ2-2; v_gene: TRBV6-1; CDR3nt: TGTGCCAGCATCCGGACAGGGGGCAACACCGGGGAGCTGTTTTTT; CDR3aa: CASIRTGGNTGELFF
d_gene: TRBD2; abundance: NA; j_gene: TRBJ2-1; v_gene: TRBV9; CDR3nt: TGTGCCAGCAGCTATAGCGGGGGCCGATCTCAGGAGCAGTTCTTC; CDR3aa: CASSYSGGRSQEQFF